The clone carrying this T cell receptor beta chain has more than one count but fewer than ten. The antigen is not known. Deletions cut 1 base from V and 4 bases from J, with 7 bases between. The CDR3 loop spans 13 amino acids. CDR1 is SNHLY, CDR2 FYNNEI, per germline. The data were obtained in a study of T cell clonotyping in hematopoietic cell transplantation. Study-wide results and caveats: Without cell sorting, CD4 versus CD8 contributions remain unresolved. Few recipient clonotypes overlapped donors; over 97% were de novo at given depth. Pathologically expanded recipient clonotypes increased progressively from day 30 to day 180 as diversity fell. Higher Inverse Simpson Index values in graft donor and pretransplant recipient predicted broader posttransplant TCR diversity.

Measured with immunoSEQ multiplex PCR; TCRdb has only the in-frame clones, and not every one. The table shows fewer than 15,000 clones, with over 75% occurring only once. The sample comprised peripheral blood mononuclear cells. The J gene is TRBJ1-2, the V gene TRBV2, with no clear D. The receptor comes from a man aged 30 to 45 in good health. Some clones in this sample may be carry-over from other donors' samples. In DNA form, the CDR3 reads TGTGCCAGCAGTGAAGGGGAACGCTATGGCTACACCTTC. Translating gives CASSEGERYGYTF.